The 12 T cell receptor beta chains listed next were all sequenced from one sample in a study of shared clonotypes between healthy human individuals. Method: immunoSEQ multiplex PCR; TCRdb's copy keeps in-frame clones and lacks some. The sample shows 2 million to 2.5 million clones, approximately 94% of them seen only once. CD8 cells regarded as naive lacked CD45RO, were positively chosen for CCR7, and omitted terminally differentiated effector memory CD45RA+ cells. Sequencing was performed on naive CD8+ T cells sorted from blood. The receptors shown here come from a young man in good health.

J is TRBJ2-1 and V is TRBV6-6; no firm D call. Looked up from germline, CDR1 is MNHNY and CDR2 is SVGAGI (reference sequence). The CDR3 sequence is 13 residues long. Trimming removed 2 bases at V and 4 bases at J, with 6 bases between. The CDR3 coding sequence is TGTGCCAGCAGTTACGCGGAGTACAATGAGCAGTTCTTC. Protein: CASSYAEYNEQFF.

Remarks on this clone: Other DNA sequences in this specimen translate into the identical CDR3. This chain links TRBV27 with TRBJ2-7; D perhaps matches TRBD2 (7 bases). Germline V CDR1 and CDR2: MNHEY, SMNVEV (reference sequence). There are 14 residues in the CDR3. Trimming removed 5 bases from V and 3 bases from J, with 14 bases in between. DNA for the CDR3: TGTGCCAGCAGTCTCGGACTAGGGGGCTACGAGCAGTACTTC. Protein sequence: CASSLGLGGYEQYF.

The chain recombines TRBV27 with TRBJ2-7; TRBD1 aligns across 9 bases. Germline lookup yields CDR1 MNHEY and CDR2 SMNVEV (reference sequence). This CDR3 comprises 16 residues. V lost 0 bases and J lost 3; bases outside the gene matches: 6. The CDR3 spells CASSLSGTGPFYEQYF. The CDR3 nucleotides read TGTGCCAGCAGTTTATCCGGGACAGGGCCTTTCTACGAGCAGTACTTC.

Of note for this clone: Other DNA sequences in the same sample also yield this CDR3. The chain uses TRBV4-1 and TRBJ2-2, with D tentatively TRBD2 (5 bases). The CDR3 is 13 amino acids. Germline CDR1 reads MGHRA; CDR2 reads YSYEKL. V was cut by 4 bases and J by 6 bases, with 9 bases left in between. CDR3 sequence: CASSPGGAGELFF. The CDR3 nucleotides read TGCGCCAGCAGCCCCGGAGGCGCCGGGGAGCTGTTTTTT.

The V call is TRBV6-6, the J call TRBJ2-5, with D possibly TRBD2 on 6 matching bases. This CDR3 is 16 amino acids long. The germline V gene encodes CDR1 MNHNY and CDR2 SVGAGI (reference sequence). V lost 2 bases to trimming and J lost 0 bases, with 13 bases between them. CDR3 DNA: TGTGCCAGCAGTTACGCGGAGGGGCCGTACCAAGAGACCCAGTACTTC. The encoded protein is CASSYAEGPYQETQYF.

This CDR3 reads CASRAGGAYYNEQFF. The CDR3 DNA is TGTGCCAGCAGAGCGGGAGGAGCGTACTACAATGAGCAGTTCTTC. The chain employs TRBV27 and TRBJ2-1; TRBD2 aligns across 9 bases. CDR1 and CDR2 from the germline V gene are MNHEY and SMNVEV (reference sequence). The CDR3 extends over 15 amino acids. V lost 6 bases, J lost 3 bases, and 6 bases stayed unmatched.

The gene calls are TRBV7-9 and TRBJ1-4; D gene unclear. Trimming took off 3 bases at V and 4 bases at J, with 9 bases between the two ends. The length of the CDR3 is 14 residues. Germline loops: CDR1 SEHNR, CDR2 FQNEAQ (reference sequence). The CDR3 here is CASSFPAGNEKLFF. CDR3 DNA: TGTGCCAGCAGCTTCCCCGCGGGTAATGAAAAACTGTTTTTT.

The chain joins TRBV9 to TRBJ2-7; D is perhaps TRBD1 or TRBD2 (5 bases each). The germline CDR1 and CDR2 sequences are SGDLS and YYNGEE. Trimming stripped 3 bases from V and 5 bases from J, with 12 bases between. The CDR3 sequence is 13 residues long. As DNA, the CDR3 is TGTGCCAGCAGCGGGGGGTTCATCGACGAGCAGTACTTC. Protein product: CASSGGFIDEQYF. The whole variable domain, filled in from reference TRBV9 and TRBJ2-7, reads DSGVTQTPKHLITATGQRVTLRCSPRSGDLSVYWYQQSLDQGLQFLIQYYNGEERAKGNILERFSAQQFPDLHSELNLSSLELGDSALYFCASSGGFIDEQYFGPGTRLTVT.

J is TRBJ2-7 and V is TRBV6-6, with D perhaps matching TRBD2 (6 bases). Trimming removed 0 bases from V and 2 bases from J, with 11 bases in between. The CDR3 spans 15 residues. CDR1 MNHNY and CDR2 SVGAGI come from the germline V gene (reference sequence). Here the CDR3 reads CASSYSGGAPYEQYF. The CDR3 DNA is TGTGCCAGCAGTTACTCGGGGGGAGCCCCCTACGAGCAGTACTTC.

In this sample, this clone turned up once. The gene calls are TRBV9 and TRBJ1-4; the D is unclear. The V gene lost 0 bases and the J gene lost 3 bases, with 9 bases spanning the gap. Germline CDR1 reads SGDLS; CDR2 reads YYNGEE. This CDR3 spans 15 amino acids. The CDR3 loop is CASSVVADSNEKLFF. The CDR3 DNA follows: TGTGCCAGCAGCGTAGTGGCAGATTCTAATGAAAAACTGTTTTTT. Full variable domain (outside the CDR3, taken from reference TRBV9 and TRBJ1-4): DSGVTQTPKHLITATGQRVTLRCSPRSGDLSVYWYQQSLDQGLQFLIQYYNGEERAKGNILERFSAQQFPDLHSELNLSSLELGDSALYFCASSVVADSNEKLFFGSGTQLSVL.

This chain connects TRBV11-2 to TRBJ2-7, with TRBD2 matching over 9 bases. This CDR3 comprises 13 residues. J gave up 3 bases and V 5 bases, and 2 bases lay outside the gene matches. Germline V gene data show CDR1 as SGHAT and CDR2 as FQNNGV. Here the CDR3 DNA reads TGTGCCAGCAGCGCGGGGGGGCTCTACGAGCAGTACTTC. Protein product: CASSAGGLYEQYF.

The rearrangement links TRBV6-6 to TRBJ2-1; 11 bases fit TRBD2. Unmatched junction bases numbered 11, after V lost 4 bases and J lost 9 bases. The CDR3 contains 16 residues. In germline, CDR1 is MNHNY, CDR2 SVGAGI (reference sequence). CDR3 in amino acids: CASSLALAGGRGEQFF. CDR3 in DNA: TGTGCCAGCAGTTTGGCCCTAGCGGGAGGTAGGGGTGAGCAGTTCTTC.